The 21 T cell receptor beta chains below were found in one sample sequenced in a study of T cells after posttransplantation cyclophosphamide (dated by TCRdb to 2016 to 2017). The library was made by the immunoSEQ multiplex PCR assay. TCRdb retrieved this table from immuneACCESS and kept in-frame rearrangements only. Not all clones are present; in checked studies, unresolved V genes account for under half, and no reason is known for the remainder. For this sample, fewer than 2,000 clones are listed, none of them singletons. The ten largest make up around 2.9% of the sample. The treatment or condition label here, explained by the study, means: high-dose cyclophosphamide on days +3 and +4 as single-agent GVHD prophylaxis. Patients in the PTCy group got busulfan and fludarabine conditioning, a marrow graft from a related or unrelated donor, and cyclophosphamide on days +3 and +4. The sequencing here drew on PBMCs, taken approximately 57 weeks after allogeneic stem cell transplant with posttransplant cyclophosphamide. Receptors were obtained from a male patient aged 55-69 years who received an allogeneic stem cell transplant from an unrelated donor, was CMV-positive, and had acute and chronic GVHD. After a transplant, some of the T cells may come from the graft donor.

J is TRBJ2-7 and V is TRBV7-3; 7 positions match TRBD1. The CDR3 has 15 residues. V was pared by 5 bases and J by 12 bases, with 19 bases of the junction left unmatched. Looked up from germline, CDR1 is SGHTA and CDR2 is FQGTGA. The CDR3, as DNA: TGTGCCAGCAGCAGGTCGGGGACAGCACCCGATCTACTGTACTTC. Protein sequence: CASSRSGTAPDLLYF. Full variable domain (missing parts from reference TRBV7-3 and TRBJ2-7): GAGVSQTPSNKVTEKGKYVELRCDPISGHTALYWYRQSLGQGPEFLIYFQGTGAADDSGLPNDRFFAVRPEGSVSTLKIQRTERGDSAVYLCASSRSGTAPDLLYFGPGTRLTVT.

This clone is judged medium-sized. The V and J genes are TRBV27 and TRBJ2-3; 9 bases line up with TRBD1. V was pared by 4 bases and J by 4 bases, with 6 bases of the junction left unmatched. There are 15 residues in the CDR3. In germline, CDR1 is MNHEY, CDR2 SMNVEV (reference sequence). The CDR3 loop is CASSSGTGMADTQYF. CDR3 bases: TGTGCCAGCAGTTCCGGGACAGGGATGGCAGATACGCAGTATTTT.

This clone was seen many times. Other DNA sequences in this sample translate to the same CDR3. The chain couples TRBV11-3 to TRBJ2-3, with a weak D call TRBD2 (5 bases). V shed 2 bases and J shed 0 bases, with 9 bases lying between them. This CDR3 spans 15 amino acids. Germline assignment: CDR1 SGHNT and CDR2 YENEEA. The CDR3 sequence: CASSLIRESTDTQYF. The CDR3 nucleotides read TGTGCCAGCAGCTTAATTCGGGAAAGCACAGATACGCAGTATTTT. The variable domain in full, with the rest retrieved from reference TRBV11-3 and TRBJ2-3, is EAGVVQSPRYKIIEKKQPVAFWCNPISGHNTLYWYLQNLGQGPELLIRYENEEAVDDSQLPKDRFSAERLKGVDSTLKIQPAELGDSAVYLCASSLIRESTDTQYFGPGTRLTVL.

This clone has just a few counts. The rearrangement joins TRBV7-9 to TRBJ2-1; maybe TRBD2 (5 bases). Per germline, CDR1 SEHNR and CDR2 FQNEAQ (reference sequence). The CDR3 covers 14 residues. The V end was cut by 5 bases, the J end by 9 bases, with 17 bases between. In DNA form, the CDR3 reads TGTGCCAGCAGCCCACCTCTGTGGGAGACTGAGCAGTTCTTC. Translation gives CASSPPLWETEQFF.

By frequency in the sample, this clone is medium-sized. The chain uses TRBV19 and TRBJ2-4; TRBD2 agrees at 7 bases. The CDR3 has 16 residues. V dropped 4 bases and J dropped 2; count of bases not matched to a gene: 8. CDR1 is LNHDA and CDR2 is SQIVND in the germline V gene (reference sequence). CDR3 in amino acids: CASSTYTSDPKNIQYF. CDR3 nucleotide sequence: TGTGCCAGTAGTACCTACACTAGCGACCCCAAAAACATTCAGTACTTC.

By share, this clone counts as medium-sized. The chain recombines TRBV11-3 with TRBJ2-1; 11 bases map to TRBD2. The V and J ends lost 5 bases and 4 bases, in that order; junction bases with no gene match: 4. The CDR3 is made up of 15 amino acids. CDR1 SGHNT and CDR2 YENEEA come from the germline V gene. CDR3 protein: CASSLRTSGYNEQFF. CDR3 in DNA: TGTGCCAGCAGCCTCCGGACTAGCGGGTACAATGAGCAGTTCTTC.

The table lists this clone with a few counts. The chain recombines TRBV6-6 with TRBJ1-4, with D hard to call. CDR3 length equals 14 residues. V gave up 0 bases and J gave up 8 bases, with 10 bases separating them. The germline V gene has CDR1 MNHNY and CDR2 SVGAGI (reference sequence). The CDR3 coding sequence is TGTGCCAGCAGTTACTCGGTGGCTAGGGAAAAACTGTTTTTT. It specifies CASSYSVAREKLFF.

This clone was picked up many times. The CDR3 DNA is TGTGCCTGGGATGTAGGGGGTTATGGCTACACCTTC. Translation gives CAWDVGGYGYTF. V gene TRBV30 combines with J gene TRBJ1-2, with D perhaps matching TRBD1 (6 bases). CDR1 GTSNPN and CDR2 SVGIG come from the germline V gene (reference sequence). This CDR3 is 12 amino acids long. Trimming took off 5 bases at V and 5 bases at J, with 12 bases between the two ends.

This clone is labeled medium-sized. This sequence joins TRBV29-1 and TRBJ2-2; a possible D gene is TRBD2 (6 bases). From germline, CDR1 is SQVTM and CDR2 ANQGSEA. Trimming shortened V by 8 bases and J by 1 base, and 17 bases separated the two germline ends. The length of the CDR3 is 15 residues. The CDR3 DNA reads as TGCAGCTGTTCAGGAGAGGAGGGGAACACCGGGGAGCTGTTTTTT. It codes for CSCSGEEGNTGELFF.

By share of the sample, this clone is medium-sized (0.01 to 0.1%). The V and J genes are TRBV7-9 and TRBJ1-2; possibly TRBD1 for D (6 bases). Trimming took off 6 bases at V and 4 bases at J, with 12 bases between the two ends. This CDR3 has 13 amino acids. The V gene's germline CDR1 is SEHNR and CDR2 FQNEAQ (reference sequence). The CDR3 here is CASRGDIGYGYTF. DNA for the CDR3: TGTGCCAGCAGGGGGGACATAGGCTATGGCTACACCTTC.

This clone is medium-sized. This rearrangement joins TRBV11-2 to TRBJ2-7; 11 bases line up with TRBD2. Germline lookup yields CDR1 SGHAT and CDR2 FQNNGV. The CDR3 contains 16 residues. The V segment lost 2 bases and the J segment 5 bases; nucleotides outside the gene matches: 8. CDR3 protein: CASSLTPTSGSHEQYF. The CDR3 bases are TGTGCCAGCAGCTTAACCCCAACTAGCGGGAGCCACGAGCAGTACTTC.

This clone is labeled medium-sized. The chain recombines TRBV5-5 with TRBJ1-4; TRBD1 aligns across 9 bases. The length of the CDR3 is 15 residues. Germline V lookup: CDR1 SGHKS, CDR2 YYEKEE (reference sequence). V dropped 4 bases and J dropped 6; count of bases not matched to a gene: 7. The CDR3 here is CASSHPGQGDEKLFF. The CDR3 DNA reads TGTGCCAGCAGCCATCCGGGACAGGGTGATGAAAAACTGTTTTTT.

The sample holds a few counts of this clone. The genes are TRBV4-3 and TRBJ2-3; weak D call: TRBD2 (6 bases). The length of the CDR3 is 18 residues. Per the germline V gene, CDR1 is LGHNA and CDR2 is YSLEER. V was trimmed by 0 bases and J by 1 base, leaving 17 bases between them. CDR3 nucleotides: TGCGCCAGCAGCCAAGAGGGATTCGGGAGAGGGGGCACAGATACGCAGTATTTT. Its translation is CASSQEGFGRGGTDTQYF.

This clone ranks as medium-sized (0.01 to 0.1%). J is TRBJ1-3 and V is TRBV7-9; 9 bases align to TRBD1. This CDR3 comprises 17 residues. The V gene's germline CDR1 is SEHNR and CDR2 FQNEAQ (reference sequence). Trimming at V came to 5 bases and at J to 2 bases, leaving 10 bases not matched to a gene. The CDR3 nucleotides read TGTGCCAGCAGCCACGCGACCGGGACAGGGACTGGAAACACCATATATTTT. Protein: CASSHATGTGTGNTIYF.

This clone counts as medium-sized. J is TRBJ2-1 and V is TRBV11-3; TRBD2 matches at 7 bases. CDR1 and CDR2 from the germline V gene are SGHNT and YENEEA. V shed 5 bases, J shed 3 bases, and the junction held 4 bases outside the gene matches. This CDR3 contains 14 residues. The CDR3 sequence: CASSPGGLYNEQFF. The CDR3 DNA reads as TGTGCCAGCAGCCCGGGAGGCCTCTACAATGAGCAGTTCTTC.

This clone was observed at least ten times. The V gene is TRBV25-1, the J gene TRBJ1-1; 10 bases are a match to TRBD1. The trim removed 4 bases at V and 1 base at J, leaving 3 bases unmatched. Per the germline V gene, CDR1 is MGHDK and CDR2 is SYGVNS. The CDR3 is made up of 15 amino acids. This CDR3 is CASSGRTGGNTEAFF. CDR3 DNA sequence: TGTGCCAGCAGTGGTCGGACAGGGGGGAACACTGAAGCTTTCTTT.

This clone ranks as medium-sized. The chain combines TRBV5-6 with TRBJ2-3; D might be TRBD2 (7 bases). The CDR3 has 18 amino acids. The germline V gene encodes CDR1 SGHDT and CDR2 YYEEEE. Trimming left V 0 bases short and J 4 bases short, with 21 bases between. The CDR3 is CASSLAASGGGGPDTQYF. Here the CDR3 DNA reads TGTGCCAGCAGCTTGGCCGCCTCTGGGGGAGGGGGTCCAGATACGCAGTATTTT.

This clone was found many times. This chain joins TRBV9 and TRBJ1-6; no clear D. The length of the CDR3 is 14 residues. Germline CDR1 is SGDLS and CDR2 is YYNGEE. Trimming removed 0 bases at V and 6 bases at J, with 7 bases between. For the CDR3, the DNA is TGTGCCAGCAGCGTAGTGGCCTTTAATTCACCCCTCCACTTT. It codes for CASSVVAFNSPLHF.

This clone is medium-sized in the sample. This chain uses TRBV11-2 with TRBJ2-1; D is ambiguous. This CDR3 has 14 amino acids. The germline V and J ends were trimmed by 5 bases and 10 bases, with 18 bases remaining between them. Germline V gene data show CDR1 as SGHAT and CDR2 as FQNNGV. The CDR3 DNA sequence: TGTGCCAGCAGCCCGGATGCCCAGACTCGAGAGCAGTTCTTC. Amino acids: CASSPDAQTREQFF. The full variable domain, in which reference TRBV11-2 and TRBJ2-1 provide the parts outside the CDR3, is EAGVAQSPRYKIIEKRQSVAFWCNPISGHATLYWYQQILGQGPKLLIQFQNNGVVDDSQLPKDRFSAERLKGVDSTLKIQPAKLEDSAVYLCASSPDAQTREQFFGPGTRLTVL.

This clone was picked up a small number of times. This chain connects TRBV5-6 to TRBJ2-1, with unresolved D. The CDR3 extends over 12 amino acids. Germline values: CDR1 SGHDT, CDR2 YYEEEE. Between the trimmed V and J ends, which lost 0 bases and 8 bases, there was a span of 6 bases. The CDR3 is CASSLASDEQFF. The CDR3 DNA follows: TGTGCCAGCAGCTTGGCGTCCGATGAGCAGTTCTTC.

This clone is medium-sized in the sample. V usage is TRBV6-5 and J usage is TRBJ2-1; 11 bases match TRBD2. Unmatched junction bases numbered 6, after V lost 7 bases and J lost 4 bases. Germline CDR1 reads MNHEY; CDR2 reads SVGAGI. The CDR3 consists of 15 residues. The CDR3 loop is CASTPGLAGYNEQFF. CDR3 sequence (DNA): TGTGCCAGCACCCCTGGACTAGCGGGTTACAATGAGCAGTTCTTC.